This T cell receptor beta chain stems from a study of cytomegalovirus exposure and HLA in healthy donors. Study-wide results and caveats: High sensitivity and specificity were reportedly achieved when the classifier diagnosed cytomegalovirus status.

To note about this clone: What it recognizes is unknown.

TCRdb keeps only in-frame clones here, not all; method: immunoSEQ multiplex PCR. Of approximately 72,000 clones listed, roughly 94% are singletons. The origin of this receptor is a woman aged 18 to 35 in good health and CMV-seronegative. Sequences were obtained from PBMCs.

CDR3 sequence: CAISESNPGEAFF. DNA of the CDR3: TGTGCCATCAGTGAGTCGAACCCTGGCGAAGCTTTCTTT. The rearrangement uses TRBV10-3 and TRBJ1-1, with D hard to call. This CDR3 is built from 13 residues. Trimming removed 0 bases from V and 8 bases from J, with 10 bases in between. The V gene's germline CDR1 is ENHRY and CDR2 SYGVKD.